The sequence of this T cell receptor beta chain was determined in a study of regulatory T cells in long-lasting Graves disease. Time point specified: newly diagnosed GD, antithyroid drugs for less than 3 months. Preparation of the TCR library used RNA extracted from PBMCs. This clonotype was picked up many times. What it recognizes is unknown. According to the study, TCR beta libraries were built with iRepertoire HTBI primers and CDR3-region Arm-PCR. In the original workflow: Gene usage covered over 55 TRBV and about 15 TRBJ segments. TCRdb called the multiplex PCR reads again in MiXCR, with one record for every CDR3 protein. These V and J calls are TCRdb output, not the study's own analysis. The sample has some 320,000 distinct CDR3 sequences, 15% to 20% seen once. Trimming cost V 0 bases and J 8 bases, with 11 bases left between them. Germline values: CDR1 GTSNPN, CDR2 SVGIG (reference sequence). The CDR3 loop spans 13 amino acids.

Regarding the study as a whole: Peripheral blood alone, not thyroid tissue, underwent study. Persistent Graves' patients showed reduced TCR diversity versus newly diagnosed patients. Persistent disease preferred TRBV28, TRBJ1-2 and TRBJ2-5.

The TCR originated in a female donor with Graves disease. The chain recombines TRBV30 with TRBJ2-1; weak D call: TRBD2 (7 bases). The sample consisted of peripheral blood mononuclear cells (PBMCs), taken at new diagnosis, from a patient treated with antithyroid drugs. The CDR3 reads CAWSVGGGDEQFF. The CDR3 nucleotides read TGTGCCTGGAGTGTAGGGGGAGGGGATGAGCAGTTCTTC. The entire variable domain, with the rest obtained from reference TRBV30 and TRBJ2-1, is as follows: SQTIHQWPATLVQPVGSPLSLECTVEGTSNPNLYWYRQAAGRGLQLLFYSVGIGQISSEVPQNLSASRPQDRQFILSSKKLLLSDSGFYLCAWSVGGGDEQFFGPGTRLTVL.